These T cell receptor beta chains were read from a single sample in a study of CD8 T cells in ankylosing spondylitis. TCRdb called the 5' RACE reads again in MiXCR, with one record for every CDR3 protein. This sample has about 540,000 distinct CDR3 sequences, with about an eighth found just once. The sample was blood, either unsorted or a sorted T cell fraction (not recorded which). The receptor source for this set is a male donor with ankylosing spondylitis. Both conserved end residues are part of each CDR3. D genes are given only for firm matches. Clone size is not always given. Where it is, it says once, few, many or a class for expanded clones.

J	length	size	V	D	CDR3	DNA
TRBJ2-7	13	few	TRBV7-9	-	CASSLTAGYEQYF	TGTGCCAGCAGCTTAACGGCAGGCTACGAGCAGTACTTC
TRBJ1-5	18	-	TRBV3-1	-	CASSQGARGGLSNQPQHF	TGTGCCAGCAGCCAAGGAGCGCGGGGGGGGTTGAGCAATCAGCCCCAGCATTTT
TRBJ2-7	14	-	TRBV20-1	TRBD1	CSASLGTGGEEQYF	TGCAGTGCTAGTTTAGGGACAGGGGGCGAGGAGCAGTACTTC
TRBJ2-1	17	-	TRBV5-6	TRBD2	CASSSLTSGRSYNEQFF	TGTGCCAGCAGCTCTCTCACTAGCGGGAGGTCCTACAATGAGCAGTTCTTC
TRBJ2-3	15	-	TRBV13	TRBD2	CASSFGGRAPDTQYF	TGTGCCAGCAGCTTTGGCGGGAGGGCCCCAGATACGCAGTATTTT
TRBJ2-3	13	-	TRBV18	-	CASSPKFGDTQYF	TGTGCCAGCTCACCGAAGTTCGGTGATACGCAGTATTTT
TRBJ2-2	16	-	TRBV5-1	-	CASSFAGTPNTGELFF	TGCGCCAGCAGTTTTGCCGGGACCCCGAACACCGGGGAGCTGTTTTTT
TRBJ1-1	15	-	TRBV5-6	TRBD1	CASSQQDRGLAEAFF	TGTGCCAGCAGCCAACAGGACAGGGGCCTAGCTGAAGCTTTCTTT
TRBJ2-1	13	-	TRBV27	-	CASSPTSWNEQFF	TGTGCCAGCAGTCCGACGAGTTGGAATGAGCAGTTCTTC
TRBJ1-6	13	few	TRBV6-1	-	CASSEAGDSPLHF	TGTGCCAGCAGTGAAGCGGGGGATTCACCCCTCCACTTT
TRBJ2-7	14	-	TRBV11-2	-	CASSLYGKVYEQYF	TGTGCCAGCAGCTTATACGGGAAGGTGTACGAGCAGTACTTC
TRBJ2-1	14	-	TRBV5-1	-	CASSLEGSPNEQFF	TGCGCCAGCAGCTTGGAGGGGTCCCCCAATGAGCAGTTCTTC
TRBJ1-2	15	few	TRBV5-1	TRBD1	CASSLGQGHNYGYTF	TGCGCCAGCAGCTTGGGACAGGGGCATAACTATGGCTACACCTTC
TRBJ2-5	14	few	TRBV11-2	-	CASSLGRASETQYF	TGTGCCAGCAGCTTAGGCAGGGCCTCAGAGACCCAGTACTTC
TRBJ1-3	14	-	TRBV10-3	-	CAIGQANSGNTIYF	TGTGCCATCGGGCAGGCCAACTCTGGAAACACCATATATTTT
TRBJ1-1	12	-	TRBV7-9	-	CAEQRLDAEAFF	TGTGCCGAGCAGCGGCTCGACGCTGAAGCTTTCTTT
TRBJ2-2	13	few	TRBV7-2	-	CASTRAGGRELFF	TGTGCCAGCACCAGGGCAGGCGGCCGGGAGCTGTTTTTT
TRBJ2-2	15	-	TRBV2	TRBD2	CASSTTSGSTGELFF	TGTGCCAGCAGTACGACTAGCGGGAGTACCGGGGAGCTGTTTTTT
TRBJ2-2	19	-	TRBV6-1	TRBD2	CASSETRTSGITNTGELFF	TGTGCCAGCAGTGAAACCCGGACTAGCGGGATTACGAACACCGGGGAGCTGTTTTTT
TRBJ2-1	14	few	TRBV5-1	TRBD2	CASSGLGPYNEQFF	TGCGCCAGCAGCGGACTAGGTCCCTACAATGAGCAGTTCTTC
TRBJ1-1	14	many	TRBV12-3/TRBV12-4	-	CASSPGIAWSEAFF	TGTGCCAGCAGTCCCGGGATAGCTTGGTCTGAAGCTTTCTTT
TRBJ1-2	17	few	TRBV5-1	TRBD1	CASSLATPGTGNYGYTF	TGCGCCAGCAGCTTGGCTACCCCCGGGACAGGGAACTATGGCTACACCTTC
TRBJ1-5	15	many	TRBV3-1	-	CASSQGGISSEPQHF	TGTGCCAGCAGCCAAGGTGGTATATCCTCAGAGCCCCAGCATTTT
TRBJ2-3	16	few	TRBV4-1	TRBD2	CASSQASGSAADTQYF	TGCGCCAGCAGCCAAGCTAGCGGGAGTGCCGCAGATACGCAGTATTTT
TRBJ1-4	14	many	TRBV20-1	-	CSAPPATTNEKLFF	TGCAGTGCTCCACCGGCAACAACTAATGAAAAACTGTTTTTT
TRBJ2-1	13	-	TRBV11-2	TRBD2	CASSPSGRNEQFF	TGTGCCAGCAGTCCCAGCGGGAGAAATGAGCAGTTCTTC
TRBJ2-1	15	-	TRBV7-9	-	CASSLVRGGYNEQFF	TGTGCCAGCAGCTTAGTTCGGGGTGGCTACAATGAGCAGTTCTTC
TRBJ2-1	11	-	TRBV20-1	-	CSASPGNEQFF	TGCAGTGCTAGCCCGGGGAATGAGCAGTTCTTC
TRBJ1-6	14	-	TRBV5-1	TRBD1	CASSFWTGDSPLHF	TGCGCCAGCAGTTTCTGGACAGGAGATTCACCCCTCCACTTT
TRBJ2-1	14	-	TRBV12-3/TRBV12-4	TRBD2	CASSAGTSGNEQFF	TGTGCCAGCAGTGCCGGGACTAGCGGGAATGAGCAGTTCTTC
TRBJ2-1	15	few	TRBV10-3	TRBD1	CAISDRTGTYNEQFF	TGTGCCATCAGTGACCGGACAGGGACCTACAATGAGCAGTTCTTC
TRBJ2-3	18	once	TRBV24-1	-	CATSDSPGHPSGTDTQYF	TGTGCCACCAGTGACTCCCCGGGACATCCAAGTGGCACAGATACGCAGTATTTT
TRBJ2-5	15	-	TRBV5-1	TRBD2	CASSLGLAEKETQYF	TGCGCCAGCAGCTTGGGACTAGCGGAAAAAGAGACCCAGTACTTC
TRBJ1-2	13	few	TRBV20-1	-	CSAKTTGRYGYTF	TGCAGTGCAAAAACTACAGGGCGCTATGGCTACACCTTC
TRBJ2-7	15	-	TRBV5-1	TRBD2	CASSLEASGSYEQYF	TGCGCCAGCAGCTTGGAGGCTAGCGGGAGTTACGAGCAGTACTTC
TRBJ2-7	17	-	TRBV6-1	TRBD2	CASSELGLAGPSDEQYF	TGTGCCAGCAGTGAATTGGGTCTAGCGGGACCGTCAGACGAGCAGTACTTC
TRBJ1-1	14	few	TRBV15	-	CATSRPSWNTEAFF	TGTGCCACCAGCAGACCTTCTTGGAACACTGAAGCTTTCTTT
TRBJ2-1	16	-	TRBV15	TRBD2	CATSRGLAGGEGEQFF	TGTGCCACCAGCAGAGGACTAGCGGGAGGCGAGGGTGAGCAGTTCTTC
TRBJ1-3	13	-	TRBV20-1	-	CSATYISGNTIYF	TGCAGTGCTACCTACATCTCTGGAAACACCATATATTTT
TRBJ2-5	14	few	TRBV20-1	-	CSARRLRQPETQYF	TGCAGTGCTAGAAGACTGAGACAACCGGAGACCCAGTACTTC
TRBJ1-5	12	many	TRBV20-1	-	CSALREEGPQHF	TGCAGTGCTCTCAGGGAAGAGGGGCCCCAGCATTTT
TRBJ2-1	14	few	TRBV27	-	CASGDLGVYNEQFF	TGTGCCAGCGGGGACCTTGGGGTTTACAATGAGCAGTTCTTC
TRBJ2-7	16	few	TRBV27	TRBD1	CASSSRTGVSAYEQYF	TGTGCCAGCAGTAGTCGGACAGGGGTGTCGGCCTACGAGCAGTACTTC
TRBJ2-1	17	many	TRBV24-1	TRBD2	CATSDFTASGRVNEQFF	TGTGCCACCAGTGATTTTACGGCTAGCGGGAGGGTCAATGAGCAGTTCTTC
TRBJ2-1	16	-	TRBV12-3/TRBV12-4	TRBD2	CASSPPTSGSSNEQFF	TGTGCCAGCAGTCCGCCGACTAGCGGGAGTTCGAATGAGCAGTTCTTC
TRBJ1-5	15	-	TRBV5-4	-	CASSFRGERNQPQHF	TGTGCCAGCAGCTTTAGAGGGGAACGCAATCAGCCCCAGCATTTT
TRBJ2-3	14	few	TRBV7-2	-	CASSRVGHTDTQYF	TGTGCCAGCAGCAGGGTGGGCCACACAGATACGCAGTATTTT
TRBJ2-2	18	few	TRBV4-1	TRBD2	CASSQVVGLAGGTGELFF	TGCGCCAGCAGCCAAGTAGTGGGGCTAGCGGGAGGGACCGGGGAGCTGTTTTTT
TRBJ2-1	10	-	TRBV11-3	-	CASSGFEQFF	TGTGCCAGCAGTGGGTTCGAGCAGTTCTTC
TRBJ2-7	13	many	TRBV5-1	TRBD1	CASSTGTGYEQYF	TGCGCCAGCAGCACCGGGACAGGCTACGAGCAGTACTTC
TRBJ1-6	13	few	TRBV10-3	-	CAISESGASPLHF	TGTGCCATCAGTGAGTCGGGGGCTTCACCCCTCCACTTT
TRBJ2-1	13	many	TRBV29-1	TRBD1	CSGRDRGYNEQFF	TGCAGCGGGCGGGACAGGGGTTACAATGAGCAGTTCTTC
TRBJ1-1	12	few	TRBV12-3/TRBV12-4	-	CASSRAGYEAFF	TGTGCCAGCAGTAGAGCGGGATATGAAGCTTTCTTT
TRBJ1-1	15	few	TRBV9	-	CASSKGGSVNTEAFF	TGTGCCAGCAGCAAAGGGGGGTCCGTGAACACTGAAGCTTTCTTT
TRBJ2-1	19	few	TRBV7-8	TRBD2	CASSLVTSGGGLDHNEQFF	TGTGCCAGCAGCTTAGTCACTAGCGGGGGGGGACTTGATCACAATGAGCAGTTCTTC
TRBJ2-3	15	-	TRBV25-1	-	CASSEKAATTDTQYF	TGTGCCAGCAGTGAAAAAGCGGCTACCACAGATACGCAGTATTTT
TRBJ1-2	15	-	TRBV4-2	-	CASSQDIGQAPGYTF	TGTGCCAGCAGCCAAGATATAGGGCAGGCCCCAGGCTACACCTTC
TRBJ1-6	14	many	TRBV20-1	TRBD1	CSARAGTGVSPLHF	TGCAGTGCTAGAGCGGGGACAGGGGTCTCACCCCTCCACTTT
TRBJ1-2	15	-	TRBV4-1	-	CASSSRGTGNEGYTF	TGCGCCAGCAGCTCCCGGGGTACAGGGAATGAAGGCTACACCTTC